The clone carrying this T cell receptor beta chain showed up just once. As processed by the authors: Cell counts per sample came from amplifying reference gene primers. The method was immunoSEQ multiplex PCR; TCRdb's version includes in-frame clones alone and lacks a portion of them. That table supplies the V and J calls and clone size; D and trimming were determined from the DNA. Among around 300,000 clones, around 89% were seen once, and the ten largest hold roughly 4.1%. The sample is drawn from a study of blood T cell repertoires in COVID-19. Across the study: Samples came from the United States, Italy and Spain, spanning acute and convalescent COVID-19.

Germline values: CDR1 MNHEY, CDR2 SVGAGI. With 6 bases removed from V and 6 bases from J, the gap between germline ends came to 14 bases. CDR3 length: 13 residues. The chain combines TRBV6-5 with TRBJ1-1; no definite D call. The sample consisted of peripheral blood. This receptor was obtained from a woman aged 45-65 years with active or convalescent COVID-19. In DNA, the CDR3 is TGTGCCAGCAGATGGGCCGAAGCGGCTGAAGCTTTCTTT. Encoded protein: CASRWAEAAEAFF.